This T cell receptor beta chain was sequenced during a study of blood T cell repertoires in COVID-19. About the study: Whether acute or convalescent, the COVID-19 samples came from the United States, Italy and Spain.

Original analysis: Amplification from reference gene primers served as the basis for estimated nucleated cell counts. Here immunoSEQ multiplex PCR was the method, and the copy in TCRdb shows in-frame clones only, minus some. Clone size and V and J calls were adopted from that table, with D and trimming inferred from the DNA. The repertoire consists of more than 65,000 clones, with more than 75% occurring once and the leading ten covering more than 45%. This clone appeared a single time. Per germline, CDR1 MNHEY and CDR2 SVGAGI. The CDR3 totals 12 residues. The ends were cut back, 7 bases at V and 8 bases at J, with 11 bases in the middle.

This chain joins TRBV6-5 and TRBJ1-4; the D gene is possibly TRBD1 (5 bases). Input material: peripheral blood. The source of this sequence is a human donor in a cohort sampled during active COVID-19. CDR3: CASNAGLEKLFF. The CDR3 DNA reads as TGTGCCAGCAACGCAGGGTTGGAAAAACTGTTTTTT.